What follows are 14 T cell receptor beta chains derived from one specimen sequenced in a study of graft-versus-host responses after intestinal transplantation. The data were produced by immunoSEQ multiplex PCR, yet TCRdb's version contains in-frame clones alone and is incomplete. This table has roughly 90,000 clones, approximately 90% appearing once. No cognate antigen is known for these TCRs. The starting material was unstimulated CD4+ T cells sorted from spleen or lymph node cells, obtained before transplant. The receptors were sampled from a human donor who was the organ donor for an intestinal transplant.

V and J are TRBV11-1 and TRBJ2-7; D is unresolved. Germline CDR1 reads SGHAT; CDR2 reads FQDESV (reference sequence). The CDR3 is made up of 17 amino acids. Trimming stripped 2 bases from V and 1 base from J, with 18 bases between. Here the CDR3 DNA reads TGTGCCAGCAGCTTACACTTTGGGCCTTTCCGTTCCTACGAGCAGTACTTC. Translation: CASSLHFGPFRSYEQYF.

This clone was recorded a few times. This chain connects TRBV6-5 to TRBJ1-3, with a tentative D call TRBD1 (6 bases). V was pared by 0 bases and J by 3 bases, with 6 bases between. This CDR3 has 14 residues. CDR1 and CDR2 (germline): MNHEY, SVGAGI. The CDR3 is CASSYSTGGNTIYF. CDR3 nucleotide sequence: TGTGCCAGCAGTTACTCGACAGGTGGAAACACCATATATTTT.

J is TRBJ2-5 and V is TRBV5-5; 8 bases are a match to TRBD1. The CDR3 is made up of 13 amino acids. Germline loops: CDR1 SGHKS, CDR2 YYEKEE (reference sequence). The trim removed 4 bases at V and 3 bases at J, leaving 2 bases unmatched. CDR3 DNA: TGTGCCAGCAGCACGGACAGGGAAGAGACCCAGTACTTC. Translated, it gives CASSTDREETQYF.

This sequence joins TRBV27 and TRBJ1-6, with D possibly matching TRBD1 (6 bases). This CDR3 comprises 13 residues. Germline V gene lookup returns CDR1 MNHEY and CDR2 SMNVEV (reference sequence). Trimming left V 6 bases short and J 10 bases short, with 13 bases between. The CDR3 DNA reads as TGTGCCAGCAGCCGAGTCCAGGGGTCACCCCTCCACTTT. Residues: CASSRVQGSPLHF.

This chain connects TRBV6-5 to TRBJ1-5; 7 bases agree with TRBD1. The CDR3 runs 14 residues. V gave up 5 bases and J gave up 4 bases; unmatched junction bases: 5. Germline V gene sequence: CDR1 MNHEY, CDR2 SVGAGI. The CDR3 DNA sequence: TGTGCCAGCAGTCGAGACAGGGTAAATCAGCCCCAGCATTTT. Its protein is CASSRDRVNQPQHF.

J is TRBJ1-4 and V is TRBV18; 7 bases align to TRBD1. Trimming took 3 bases from V and 8 from J; bases not matched to a gene: 9. Germline values: CDR1 KGHSH, CDR2 LQKENI. This CDR3 region has 15 residues. The CDR3 here is CASSPRQGVGEKLFF. The CDR3 nucleotides read TGTGCCAGCTCACCCCGCCAGGGGGTTGGGGAAAAACTGTTTTTT.

V gene TRBV6-5 combines with J gene TRBJ1-2, with TRBD1 identical over 7 bases. This CDR3 has 14 residues. V lost 7 bases and J lost 5; bases outside the gene matches: 10. Germline CDR1 reads MNHEY; CDR2 reads SVGAGI. For the CDR3, the DNA is TGTGCCAGCACAAAAGGACAGGCTAGATATGGCTACACCTTC. This sequence encodes CASTKGQARYGYTF.

The gene calls are TRBV29-1 and TRBJ1-2; 7 nucleotides match TRBD1. V was clipped by 4 bases and J by 4 bases; unmatched bases: 9. Looked up from germline, CDR1 is SQVTM and CDR2 is ANQGSEA. This CDR3 has 14 residues. The CDR3 DNA reads as TGCAGCGTTGGGGGACAGAAAACCTTCTATGGCTACACCTTC. It yields the protein CSVGGQKTFYGYTF.

Concerning this clone: A junction end diverges from the germline sequence, so it may reflect a read error. The chain links TRBV6-1 to TRBJ2-1; TRBD1 matches at 7 bases. The CDR3 runs 15 residues. Germline V gives CDR1 MNHNS, CDR2 SASEGT. The CDR3, as DNA: TGCGCCAGCAGTGCTAGGGACAGCTCCTACAATGAGCAGTTCTTC. Translated, it gives CASSARDSSYNEQFF.

The count of this clone is one. The chain employs TRBV10-2 and TRBJ2-7; 7 bases map to TRBD1. This CDR3 comprises 15 residues. Germline V lookup: CDR1 WSHSY, CDR2 SAAADI. The J segment lost 2 bases and the V segment lost 3 bases, leaving 7 bases of the junction unmatched. CDR3 residues: CASSDYRDSTYEQYF. In nucleotides, the CDR3 is TGCGCCAGCAGTGACTACCGGGACAGCACCTACGAGCAGTACTTC.

V gene TRBV5-4 combines with J gene TRBJ1-2; 7 bases are a match to TRBD1. The CDR3 contains 14 residues. Germline CDR1 and CDR2: SGHNT and YYREEE (reference sequence). The V and J ends lost 1 base and 6 bases, in that order; junction bases with no gene match: 6. The CDR3 coding sequence is TGTGCCAGCAGCTTGAAAAAGGGGGCGCATGGCTACACCTTC. Protein sequence: CASSLKKGAHGYTF.

This sequence joins TRBV28 and TRBJ1-2; D may be TRBD1 (5 bases). This CDR3 comprises 15 residues. Germline V lookup: CDR1 MDHEN, CDR2 SYDVKM. Between the trimmed V and J ends, which lost 1 base and 2 bases, there was a span of 11 bases. CDR3 nucleotides: TGTGCCAGCAGTTTATCGGGGGTCCCAAACTATGGCTACACCTTC. It specifies CASSLSGVPNYGYTF.

CDR3 residues: CASSDHRGGFNQPQHF. The DNA for the CDR3 is TGTGCCAGCAGTGACCACCGGGGAGGCTTCAATCAGCCCCAGCATTTT. This sequence joins TRBV6-1 and TRBJ1-5, with D unresolved. V was clipped by 3 bases and J by 3 bases, with 15 bases between them. The CDR3 loop spans 16 amino acids. CDR1 is MNHNS, CDR2 SASEGT, per germline.

This rearrangement joins TRBV11-2 to TRBJ2-2, with 11 bases fitting TRBD2. Looked up from germline, CDR1 is SGHAT and CDR2 is FQNNGV. With V trimmed by 3 bases and J by 5 bases, 5 bases remained unmatched. This CDR3 has 16 residues. CDR3 region: CASSFSGLAATGELFF. CDR3 sequence (DNA): TGTGCCAGCAGCTTCTCGGGACTAGCGGCGACCGGGGAGCTGTTTTTT.